This T cell receptor (beta chain) originates from a study of early T cells in non-severe SARS-CoV-2 infection. In germline, CDR1 is SGHVS, CDR2 FQNEAQ. There are 22 residues in the CDR3. The junction had 19 bases not matched to a gene; V was cut back by 2 bases and J by 0 bases. This clonotype showed up just a few times. TCRdb used MiXCR to reprocess the 5' RACE reads, holding one entry per CDR3 protein. The sample lists tens of thousands of distinct CDR3 sequences, about 9.7% occurring once. The clonotype originates from an adult who was a healthcare worker with PCR-confirmed SARS-CoV-2 infection or an uninfected control (not recorded which). Sequenced input: whole blood. The chain employs TRBV7-8 and TRBJ2-3; TRBD2 agrees at 11 bases. The CDR3 reads CASSLPGGPSGGHLISTDTQYF. In nucleotides, the CDR3 is TGTGCCAGCAGCTTACCCGGAGGTCCTAGCGGGGGGCACCTTATTAGCACAGATACGCAGTATTTT.